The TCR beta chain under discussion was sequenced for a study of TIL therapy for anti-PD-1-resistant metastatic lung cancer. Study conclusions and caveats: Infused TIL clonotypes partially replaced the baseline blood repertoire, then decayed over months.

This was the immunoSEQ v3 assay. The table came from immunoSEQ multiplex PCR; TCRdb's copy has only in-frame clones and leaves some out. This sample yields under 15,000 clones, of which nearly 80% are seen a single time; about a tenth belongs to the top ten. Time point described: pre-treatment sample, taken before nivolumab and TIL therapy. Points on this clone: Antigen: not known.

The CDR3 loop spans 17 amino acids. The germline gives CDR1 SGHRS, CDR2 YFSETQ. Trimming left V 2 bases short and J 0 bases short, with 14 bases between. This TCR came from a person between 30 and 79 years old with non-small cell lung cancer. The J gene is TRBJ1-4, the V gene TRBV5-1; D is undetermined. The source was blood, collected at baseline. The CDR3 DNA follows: TGCGCCAGCAGCTTTTTGGGCAGGACTTCAACTAATGAAAAACTGTTTTTT. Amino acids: CASSFLGRTSTNEKLFF.